This is a list of T cell receptor beta chains from one sample in a study of blood T cell repertoires in COVID-19. This table comes from immunoSEQ multiplex PCR, and its TCRdb copy is limited to in-frame clones, with some not included. The sample consists of 100,000 to 150,000 clones, roughly 90% of them appearing once. The specimen sequenced was peripheral blood. The receptors originated from a man aged 45 to 65 with active or convalescent COVID-19. The conserved cysteine and the conserved F or W are not part of the CDR3 here. Fields, in order: J gene, V gene, CDR3 length, CDR3 protein.

>TRBJ2-1|TRBV4-3|14
ASSQGAASSYNEQF
>TRBJ1-5|TRBV19|12
ASSPQNSNRNQH
>TRBJ1-5|TRBV6-1|13
ASSEGRQGPQPQH
>TRBJ1-2|TRBV30|12
AWQPAGVPYGYT
>TRBJ2-6|TRBV28|13
ASSLGGLGANVLT
>TRBJ1-1|TRBV12-3/TRBV12-4|11
ASSLDRWTEAF
>TRBJ1-2|TRBV9|14
ASSTNRGIANYGYT
>TRBJ2-6|TRBV4-1|15
ASSQEPISSGANVLT
>TRBJ1-1|TRBV3-1/TRBV3-2|11
ASSQSVDSEAF
>TRBJ2-5|TRBV5-1|14
ASSLEGASTRETQY
>TRBJ1-2|TRBV13|12
ASSAVQEPYGYT
>TRBJ1-5|TRBV3-1/TRBV3-2|10
ASSQPNQPQH
>TRBJ1-1|TRBV12-3/TRBV12-4|9
ASSMNTEAF
>TRBJ2-5|TRBV5-1|13
ASSLALAGQETQY
>TRBJ2-5|TRBV3-1/TRBV3-2|13
ASSKPWTGRETQY
>TRBJ2-5|TRBV5-1|11
ASSSRMEETQY
>TRBJ1-1|TRBV6-1|12
ASSEAHEETEAF
>TRBJ2-5|TRBV11-2|11
ASSEDREETQY
>TRBJ1-2|TRBV9|11
ASSPGGVMGYT
>TRBJ1-1|TRBV5-1|14
ASSTSGGFMNTEAF
>TRBJ2-7|TRBV28|12
ASSSGQQPYEQY
>TRBJ2-7|TRBV5-1|15
ASSLSAFGTGAYEQY
>TRBJ2-5|TRBV5-6|14
ASSQGLAGGSETQY
>TRBJ2-1|TRBV11-3|13
ASSPRQGSYNEQF
>TRBJ2-3|TRBV5-1|13
ASSYGLAPTDTQY
>TRBJ2-5|TRBV6-2/TRBV6-3|13
ASSLRGQETSTQY
>TRBJ2-2|TRBV12-3/TRBV12-4|11
ASSLKETGELF